These 21 T cell receptor beta chains were sequenced from one sample in a study of blood T cell repertoires in COVID-19. Method: immunoSEQ multiplex PCR; TCRdb's copy keeps in-frame clones and lacks some. The table includes fewer than 300,000 clones, 70% to 90% detected once. Sequencing was carried out using PBMCs or T cells enriched from blood (not recorded which). Receptors originate from a woman aged 25 to 39 who had recovered from COVID-19.

The V and J genes are TRBV14 and TRBJ1-2, with D hard to call. V was pared by 0 bases and J by 3 bases, with 26 bases between. CDR3 length: 20 residues. Per germline, CDR1 SGHDN and CDR2 FVKESK. The CDR3, as DNA: TGTGCCAGCAGCCAAGATCAAAGGTGGGCCCTAAAGGAGGAGGACTATGGCTACACCTTC. This sequence encodes CASSQDQRWALKEEDYGYTF.

The chain links TRBV2 to TRBJ1-1; possible D gene TRBD1, 5 bases. V was trimmed by 4 bases and J by 0 bases, leaving 12 bases between them. This CDR3 has 15 residues. Germline loops: CDR1 SNHLY, CDR2 FYNNEI. The CDR3 loop is CASSASGGLNTEAFF. For the CDR3, the DNA is TGTGCCAGCAGTGCTTCCGGGGGACTGAACACTGAAGCTTTCTTT.

The rearrangement links TRBV7-3 to TRBJ2-1; no firm D call. Trimming removed 7 bases at V and 0 bases at J, with 16 bases between. CDR1 is SGHTA and CDR2 is FQGTGA in the germline V gene. This CDR3 contains 16 residues. CDR3 region: CASTRVSVSSYNEQFF. In DNA form, the CDR3 reads TGTGCCAGCACCCGAGTTTCCGTAAGCTCCTACAATGAGCAGTTCTTC.

The chain combines TRBV7-8 with TRBJ2-1; D is unresolved. The CDR3 contains 13 residues. Trimming pared 0 bases from V and 8 bases from J, leaving 8 bases between. Germline CDR1 reads SGHVS; CDR2 reads FQNEAQ. The CDR3 region has the DNA TGTGCCAGCAGCTTAGCCCTCTCCGATGAGCAGTTCTTC. It specifies CASSLALSDEQFF.

V is TRBV2 and J is TRBJ2-5; 11 bases match TRBD2. With V trimmed by 3 bases and J by 1 base, 4 bases remained unmatched. The CDR3 consists of 16 residues. Germline V CDR1 and CDR2: SNHLY, FYNNEI. The CDR3 coding sequence is TGTGCCAGCAGTGACCGACTAGCGGGGTCCCAAGAGACCCAGTACTTC. Translating gives CASSDRLAGSQETQYF. The complete variable domain, with remaining parts taken from reference TRBV2 and TRBJ2-5, reads EPEVTQTPSHQVTQMGQEVILRCVPISNHLYFYWYRQILGQKVEFLVSFYNNEISEKSEIFDDQFSVERPDGSNFTLKIRSTKLEDSAMYFCASSDRLAGSQETQYFGPGTRLLVL.

The chain employs TRBV11-3 and TRBJ2-1; D not certain. Germline CDR1 SGHNT, CDR2 YENEEA. V was cut by 6 bases and J by 0 bases, with 9 bases left in between. CDR3 length: 14 residues. CDR3: CASRQSSSYNEQFF. The CDR3 region has the DNA TGTGCCAGCAGACAGTCGAGCTCCTACAATGAGCAGTTCTTC.

This chain uses TRBV5-3 with TRBJ2-7; D perhaps matches TRBD1 (5 bases). TRBV5-3 is designated an ORF whose function remains uncertain. Trimming stripped 4 bases from V and 4 bases from J, with 21 bases between. The CDR3 length is 16 residues. The CDR3 spells CARSRQPASTTYEQYF. In nucleotides, the CDR3 is TGTGCCAGAAGCCGACAGCCGGCCTCAACCACATACGAGCAGTACTTC.

The chain combines TRBV28 with TRBJ2-5; TRBD2 might be the D (5 bases). This CDR3 is built from 11 residues. The V gene lost 10 bases and the J gene lost 4 bases, with 10 bases spanning the gap. Germline CDR1 reads MDHEN; CDR2 reads SYDVKM. The CDR3 loop is CATQAAETQYF. CDR3 DNA sequence: TGTGCCACCCAAGCGGCAGAGACCCAGTACTTC.

The table lists this clone with a few counts. This rearrangement joins TRBV5-4 to TRBJ1-1; 7 bases map to TRBD1. Germline CDR1 is SGHNT and CDR2 is YYREEE (reference sequence). This CDR3 comprises 15 residues. J gave up 5 bases and V 4 bases, and 11 bases lay outside the gene matches. The CDR3 bases are TGTGCCAGCAGCCGGCGGGAGGGGGCGCGGACTGAAGCTTTCTTT. Encoded protein: CASSRREGARTEAFF.

V gene TRBV28 combines with J gene TRBJ2-7; 13 bases map to TRBD2. The ends lost 6 bases at V and 7 bases at J; junction bases unmatched: 9. Germline CDR1 and CDR2: MDHEN and SYDVKM. CDR3 length: 15 amino acids. Written as DNA, the CDR3 is TGTGCCAGCAGGGAGAGACTAGCGGGGGGTGGAGAGCAGTACTTC. Its translation is CASRERLAGGGEQYF.

The chain joins TRBV14 to TRBJ2-5; the D gene is possibly TRBD1 (5 bases). Germline CDR1 SGHDN, CDR2 FVKESK. V lost 4 bases, J lost 1 base, and 10 bases lay in between. This CDR3 comprises 14 residues. The CDR3 nucleotides read TGTGCCAGCAGCCTAATTGACAGCCAAGAGACCCAGTACTTC. It is translated as CASSLIDSQETQYF.

This clone was seen more than once but under ten times. This chain connects TRBV5-6 to TRBJ2-7; 10 positions match TRBD2. The CDR3 totals 17 residues. Germline V lookup: CDR1 SGHDT, CDR2 YYEEEE. J was trimmed by 2 bases and V by 3 bases; bases with no gene match: 11. The CDR3 spells CASSWGLAGGSPYEQYF. The CDR3 DNA reads TGTGCCAGCAGCTGGGGATTAGCGGGAGGCTCACCCTACGAGCAGTACTTC. The full variable domain, its missing parts supplied by reference TRBV5-6 and TRBJ2-7, is DAGVTQSPTHLIKTRGQQVTLRCSPKSGHDTVSWYQQALGQGPQFIFQYYEEEERQRGNFPDRFSGHQFPNYSSELNVNALLLGDSALYLCASSWGLAGGSPYEQYFGPGTRLTVT.

This clone was seen once. This rearrangement joins TRBV27 to TRBJ1-3; tentatively, D is TRBD1 (5 bases). The germline gives CDR1 MNHEY, CDR2 SMNVEV (reference sequence). The V end lost 8 bases, the J end lost 2 bases, and 13 bases lay between the germline ends. This CDR3 has 14 residues. The CDR3 region has the DNA TGTGCCAGCCGTGGGGGGAGTCCTGGAAACACCATATATTTT. Its translation is CASRGGSPGNTIYF.

V usage is TRBV29-1 and J usage is TRBJ2-5; D is uncertain. This CDR3 spans 11 amino acids. CDR1 SQVTM and CDR2 ANQGSEA come from the germline V gene. With 4 bases removed from V and 5 bases from J, the gap between germline ends came to 8 bases. The CDR3 DNA is TGCAGCGTTGGCCCCAGGGAGACCCAGTACTTC. Its translation is CSVGPRETQYF.

The CDR3 here is CASSLAAGYEQYF. CDR3 coding DNA: TGTGCCAGCAGCTTAGCGGCAGGGTACGAGCAGTACTTC. The chain combines TRBV7-2 with TRBJ2-7; D may be TRBD1 (5 bases). The V gene lost 0 bases and the J gene lost 4 bases, with 7 bases spanning the gap. Germline V lookup: CDR1 SGHTA, CDR2 FQGNSA. There are 13 residues in the CDR3.

The chain is built from TRBV28 and TRBJ1-2; D possibly corresponds to TRBD1 (6 bases). This CDR3 comprises 15 residues. CDR1 and CDR2 from the germline V gene are MDHEN and SYDVKM. The V end lost 3 bases, the J end lost 4 bases, and 15 bases lay between the germline ends. The CDR3 region is CASSLPPQGVYGYTF. Here the CDR3 DNA reads TGTGCCAGCAGTTTGCCCCCACAGGGAGTCTATGGCTACACCTTC.

CDR3 DNA sequence: TGTGCCAGCAGCCAGGACAGGGTACGGGATGAAAAACTGTTTTTT. This encodes CASSQDRVRDEKLFF. The J gene is TRBJ1-4, the V gene TRBV5-6; 8 positions agree with TRBD1. The germline V gene encodes CDR1 SGHDT and CDR2 YYEEEE. This CDR3 region has 15 residues. V shed 4 bases and J 6 bases; nucleotides not matched to a gene: 8.

The rearrangement uses TRBV29-1 and TRBJ2-7; 9 nucleotides match TRBD2. The germline V gene encodes CDR1 SQVTM and CDR2 ANQGSEA. The length of the CDR3 is 14 residues. Germline trimming cut 7 bases from V and 6 bases from J; bases unmatched to any gene: 13. Written as DNA, the CDR3 is TGCAGCGCGGCTGATAGCGGGAGATTGAGCGAGCAGTACTTC. Amino acid sequence: CSAADSGRLSEQYF.

V and J are TRBV27 and TRBJ2-1; 7 positions match TRBD1. Germline V gene lookup returns CDR1 MNHEY and CDR2 SMNVEV (reference sequence). The J segment lost 2 bases and the V segment lost 5 bases, leaving 3 bases of the junction unmatched. This CDR3 has 14 amino acids. The CDR3: CASSAGQAYNEQFF. The CDR3 nucleotides are TGTGCCAGCAGTGCTGGACAGGCCTACAATGAGCAGTTCTTC.

The rearrangement links TRBV7-2 to TRBJ1-5; no clear D gene. Germline V gene sequence: CDR1 SGHTA, CDR2 FQGNSA. V lost 5 bases, J lost 2 bases, and 7 bases lay in between. This CDR3 is built from 13 residues. The CDR3 region is CASSTQGNQPQHF. The CDR3 DNA reads TGTGCCAGCAGCACTCAGGGCAATCAGCCCCAGCATTTT.

The rearrangement links TRBV9 to TRBJ2-5; TRBD2 might be the D (6 bases). Germline V CDR1 and CDR2: SGDLS, YYNGEE. The CDR3 consists of 15 residues. Between the trimmed V and J ends, which lost 4 bases and 5 bases, there was a span of 18 bases. The CDR3 DNA reads as TGTGCCAGCAGCACTACTCCCGGGGGTGGGGAGACCCAGTACTTC. This translates into CASSTTPGGGETQYF.